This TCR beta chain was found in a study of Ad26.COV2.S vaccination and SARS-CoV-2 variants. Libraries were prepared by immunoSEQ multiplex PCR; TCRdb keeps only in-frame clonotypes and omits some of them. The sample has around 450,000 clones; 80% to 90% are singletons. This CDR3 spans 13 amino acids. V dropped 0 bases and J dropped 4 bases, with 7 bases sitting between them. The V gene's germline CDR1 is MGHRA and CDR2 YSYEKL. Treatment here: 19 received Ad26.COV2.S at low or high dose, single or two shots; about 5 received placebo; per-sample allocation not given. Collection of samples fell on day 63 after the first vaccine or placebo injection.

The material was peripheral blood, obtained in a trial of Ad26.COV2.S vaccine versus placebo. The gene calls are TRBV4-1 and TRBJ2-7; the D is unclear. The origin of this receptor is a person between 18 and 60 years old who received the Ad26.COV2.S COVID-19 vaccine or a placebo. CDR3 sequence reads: CASSQDVSYEQYF. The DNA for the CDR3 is TGCGCCAGCAGCCAAGATGTGTCTTACGAGCAGTACTTC.